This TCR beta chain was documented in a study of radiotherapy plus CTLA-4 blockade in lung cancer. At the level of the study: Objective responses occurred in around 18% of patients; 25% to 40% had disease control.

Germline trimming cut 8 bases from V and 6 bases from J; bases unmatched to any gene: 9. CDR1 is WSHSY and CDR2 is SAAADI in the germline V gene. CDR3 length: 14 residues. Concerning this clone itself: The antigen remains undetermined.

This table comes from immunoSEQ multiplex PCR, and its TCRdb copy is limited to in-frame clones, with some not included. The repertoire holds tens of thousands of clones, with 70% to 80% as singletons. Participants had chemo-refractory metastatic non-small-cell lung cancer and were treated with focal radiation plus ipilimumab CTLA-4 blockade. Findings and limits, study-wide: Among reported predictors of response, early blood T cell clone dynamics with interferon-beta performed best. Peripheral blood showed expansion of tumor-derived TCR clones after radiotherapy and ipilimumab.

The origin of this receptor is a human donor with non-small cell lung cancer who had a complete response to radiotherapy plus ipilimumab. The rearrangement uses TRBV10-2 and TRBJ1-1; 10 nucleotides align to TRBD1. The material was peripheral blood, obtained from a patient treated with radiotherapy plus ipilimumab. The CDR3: CASSLGQGSSEAFF. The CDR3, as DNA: TGCGCCAGCTCACTGGGACAGGGGTCGTCTGAAGCTTTCTTT.